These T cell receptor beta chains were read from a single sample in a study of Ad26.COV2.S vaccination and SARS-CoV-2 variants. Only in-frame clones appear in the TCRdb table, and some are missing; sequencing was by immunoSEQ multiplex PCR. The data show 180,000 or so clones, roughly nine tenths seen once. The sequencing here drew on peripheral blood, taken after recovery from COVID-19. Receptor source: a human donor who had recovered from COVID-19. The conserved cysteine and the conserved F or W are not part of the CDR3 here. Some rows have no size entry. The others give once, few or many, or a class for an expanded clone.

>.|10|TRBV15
ATSRSRNTIY
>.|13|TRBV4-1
ASSPLTGISYEQY
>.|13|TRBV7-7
ASSLVLSNTGELF
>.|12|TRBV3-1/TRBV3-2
ASSQDAGKETQY
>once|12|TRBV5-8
ASSPGLAGETQY
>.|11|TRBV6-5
ASSYADSDGYT
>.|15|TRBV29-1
SVEILRGRGGQETQY
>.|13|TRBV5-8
ASPLWTGVYYEQY
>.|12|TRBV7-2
ASSPGTVNSPLH
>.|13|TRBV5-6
ASSSYREGTGPQH
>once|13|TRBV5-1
ASSPGTSGYNEQF
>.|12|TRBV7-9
ASSLTGGSYEQY
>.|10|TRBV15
ATSLWSGELF
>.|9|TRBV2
ASSDVGTQY
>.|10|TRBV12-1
ASNYSHQPQH
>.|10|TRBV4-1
ASSQVRDEQY
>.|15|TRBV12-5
ASGFSALAGGTDTQY
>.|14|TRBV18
ASSHITGGEDSPLH
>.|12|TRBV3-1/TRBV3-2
ASSQRGTNEKLF
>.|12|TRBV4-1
ASRDIRMNTEAF
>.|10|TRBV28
ASSSGTGGAF
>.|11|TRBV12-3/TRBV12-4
ASGAGVYEKLF
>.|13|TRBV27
ASSFLDGGTGELF
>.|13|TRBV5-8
ASSLYYGTTYEQY
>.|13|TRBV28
ASHTSDRAGNTIY
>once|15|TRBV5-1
ASSLQSGPHFTDTQY
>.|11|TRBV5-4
ASSLGRDYGYT
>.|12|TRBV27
ASSLRQGWEKLF
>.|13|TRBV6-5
ASSFISTGKDEQY
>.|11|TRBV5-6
ASSLATVNEQF
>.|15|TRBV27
ASSFNFVGITYNEQF
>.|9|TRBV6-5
ASSIRGELF
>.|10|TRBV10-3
AISDLSYEQY
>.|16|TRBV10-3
AIRNGDTKTSGVYEQY
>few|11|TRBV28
ASSAHTGNTIY
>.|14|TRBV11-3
ASSLGTSGGTDTQY
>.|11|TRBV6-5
ASSGTRNTEAF
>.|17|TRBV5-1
ARGKQGLYLISSNQPQH
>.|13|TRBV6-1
ASSEGSGTNYGYT
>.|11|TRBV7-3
VSSLGARSEAF
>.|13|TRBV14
ASSSDTSSGKPQH
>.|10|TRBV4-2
ASSQEGAEAF
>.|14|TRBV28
ASSLYIGGPTYEQY
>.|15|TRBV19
ASSTLLRDDSGNTIY
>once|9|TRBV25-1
ASRWRNTIY
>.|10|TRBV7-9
ASRTNTGELF
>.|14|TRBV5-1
ASSLTGSSGANVLT
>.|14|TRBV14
ASSQYQAQGAYGYT
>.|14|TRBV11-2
ASSSQMTSGAYEQY
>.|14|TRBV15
ATSSRADTSGNTIY
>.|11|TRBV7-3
ASSPTANYGYT
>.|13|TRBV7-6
ASSATSGGYNEQF
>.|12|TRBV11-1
ASSLGRGPDRQY
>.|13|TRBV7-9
ASSNSVATNEKLF
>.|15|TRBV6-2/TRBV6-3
ASSSPRTSGNTGELF
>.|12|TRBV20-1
SASVSFGGQPQH
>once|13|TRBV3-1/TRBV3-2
ASSTGGTDLEKLF